This T cell receptor (beta chain) was sequenced in a study of regulatory T cells in long-lasting Graves disease. Overall study context: Newly diagnosed Graves' patients had under 3 months of antithyroid drugs.

CDR3 regions were amplified by Arm-PCR using iRepertoire HTBI primers to build TCR beta libraries. TCRdb fed the multiplex PCR reads into MiXCR, producing one record per CDR3 protein. The repertoire has 560,000 or so distinct CDR3 sequences, roughly a sixth of them found once; the top ten carry approximately 12%. The time point is: newly diagnosed GD, antithyroid drugs for less than 3 months. Isolated PBMC RNA provided the starting material for the TCR library. CDR1 is GTSNPN, CDR2 SVGIG, per germline (reference sequence). V trimming: 5 bases; J trimming: 0 bases; junction bases outside the gene matches: 5. The CDR3 runs to 14 residues. The same data also went into a second study, on T cells in Graves' hyperthyroidism and ophthalmopathy.

The J gene is TRBJ2-3, the V gene TRBV30, with TRBD2 identical over 7 bases. The sequencing here drew on peripheral blood mononuclear cells (PBMCs), taken at new diagnosis, from a patient treated with antithyroid drugs. The sequence came from a man between 18 and 29 years old with Graves disease. CDR3 bases: TGTGCCTGGGACAGCGGGATGAGCACAGATACGCAGTATTTT. It codes for CAWDSGMSTDTQYF. The variable domain in full, with the rest retrieved from reference TRBV30 and TRBJ2-3, is SQTIHQWPATLVQPVGSPLSLECTVEGTSNPNLYWYRQAAGRGLQLLFYSVGIGQISSEVPQNLSASRPQDRQFILSSKKLLLSDSGFYLCAWDSGMSTDTQYFGPGTRLTVL.